Following are 9 T cell receptor beta chains from one sample sequenced in a study of blood T cell repertoires in COVID-19. Assay: immunoSEQ multiplex PCR; the TCRdb copy retains only in-frame clones and omits some. The data contain 650,000 to 800,000 clones, approximately 90% of them singletons. The source material was peripheral blood. These receptors originate from a woman between 18 and 29 years old with acute or convalescent COVID-19.

The V and J genes are TRBV7-9 and TRBJ2-1; a weak D match, TRBD2 (5 bases). The CDR3 length is 14 residues. Deletions cut 3 bases from V and 9 bases from J, with 15 bases between. The germline gives CDR1 SEHNR, CDR2 FQNEAQ (reference sequence). CDR3 coding DNA: TGTGCCAGCAGCTTCGGACTTATTACCGGTGAGCAGTTCTTC. This gives the protein CASSFGLITGEQFF.

The J gene is TRBJ2-1, the V gene TRBV19; D may be TRBD2 (5 bases). The CDR3 runs 14 residues. CDR1 is LNHDA, CDR2 SQIVND, per germline (reference sequence). Trimming removed 5 bases at V and 10 bases at J, with 18 bases between. CDR3 loop: CASSLQLGGGEQFF. The CDR3 region has the DNA TGTGCCAGTAGTCTCCAACTAGGAGGAGGAGAGCAGTTCTTC. The full variable domain, in which reference TRBV19 and TRBJ2-1 provide the parts outside the CDR3, is DGGITQSPKYLFRKEGQNVTLSCEQNLNHDAMYWYRQDPGQGLRLIYYSQIVNDFQKGDIAEGYSVSREKKESFPLTVTSAQKNPTAFYLCASSLQLGGGEQFFGPGTRLTVL.

CDR3 amino acids: CASSIVGGPHLPQHF. CDR3 nucleotide sequence: TGTGCCAGTAGTATAGTAGGGGGCCCCCATCTGCCCCAGCATTTT. J is TRBJ1-5 and V is TRBV19; TRBD1 matches at 7 bases. Germline CDR1 is LNHDA and CDR2 is SQIVND (reference sequence). The CDR3 has 15 residues. Germline trimming cut 1 base from V and 9 bases from J; bases unmatched to any gene: 9.

This clone has only a few counts. The V call is TRBV28, the J call TRBJ2-7; D is uncertain. Germline V gene data show CDR1 as MDHEN and CDR2 as SYDVKM. The CDR3 runs 12 residues. The V gene lost 6 bases and the J gene lost 6 bases, with 12 bases spanning the gap. The CDR3 here is CASRAGTSEQYF. DNA of the CDR3: TGTGCCAGCAGAGCAGGAACCTCCGAGCAGTACTTC. Based on the CDR3 plus reference TRBV28 and TRBJ2-7, the full variable domain is DVKVTQSSRYLVKRTGEKVFLECVQDMDHENMFWYRQDPGLGLRLIYFSYDVKMKEKGDIPEGYSVSREKKERFSLILESASTNQTSMYLCASRAGTSEQYFGPGTRLTVT.

J is TRBJ2-7 and V is TRBV5-1; 9 bases fit TRBD1. Trimming cost V 4 bases and J 0 bases; bases outside gene matches: 8. The CDR3 runs 16 residues. Looked up from germline, CDR1 is SGHRS and CDR2 is YFSETQ. The CDR3, as DNA: TGCGCCAGCAGCCCCTGGGACAGGGAAACCTCCTACGAGCAGTACTTC. It specifies CASSPWDRETSYEQYF.

The chain links TRBV5-8 to TRBJ1-1, with a possible D match to TRBD1 (6 bases). Trimming pared 2 bases from V and 12 bases from J, leaving 11 bases between. This CDR3 has 11 amino acids. From germline, CDR1 is SGHTS and CDR2 YDEGEE. For the CDR3, the DNA is TGTGCCAGCAGCTTCGGGGGGGCGACTTTCTTT. It specifies CASSFGGATFF.

This chain joins TRBV11-2 and TRBJ1-3; the D is unclear. Germline lookup yields CDR1 SGHAT and CDR2 FQNNGV. The CDR3 is 13 residues long. Between the trimmed V and J ends, which lost 0 bases and 9 bases, there was a span of 9 bases. For the CDR3, the DNA is TGTGCCAGCAGCTTAGACGTCACGGGCACCATATATTTT. It codes for CASSLDVTGTIYF.

This clone was seen a handful of times. The gene calls are TRBV5-1 and TRBJ2-7, with 8 positions matching TRBD1. The junction had 13 bases not matched to a gene; V was cut back by 2 bases and J by 3 bases. Germline-derived CDR1 and CDR2 are SGHRS and YFSETQ. The CDR3 spans 17 residues. The CDR3 DNA follows: TGCGCCAGCAGCTTTCGCAGCTATGGACAGGGTTACTACGAGCAGTACTTC. Protein: CASSFRSYGQGYYEQYF.

This clone was seen just once. The chain combines TRBV29-1 with TRBJ1-2; 11 bases fit TRBD1. The CDR3 is 15 amino acids. V lost 0 bases and J lost 1; bases outside the gene matches: 1. Per germline, CDR1 SQVTM and CDR2 ANQGSEA. The CDR3 DNA is TGCAGCGTTGAAGAGGACAGGGGGCTTAACTATGGCTACACCTTC. As protein: CSVEEDRGLNYGYTF.